This T cell receptor (beta chain) was profiled in a study of cytomegalovirus exposure and HLA in healthy donors listed by TCRdb under 2017. Background for the entire study: In an earlier analysis of under 750 of the donors, approximately 300 Gb of sequence data and 90 million to 120 million unique TCR beta sequences from about 190 million T cells were reported. An early release that covered about 600 HLA-typed donors contained around 300 gigabases of sequencing data and 75 million to 100 million unique TCR sequences. The genetic ancestry cluster associated with self-reported Caucasian donors included roughly four fifths of the 300 to 400 genotyped donors. The study aimed to test whether cataloging public T cell receptors could reveal signatures of past pathogen exposure. The study used immunosequencing to profile the T cell repertoires of about 670 subjects and linked those repertoires to cytomegalovirus serostatus. Besides the first cohort of some 670 subjects, a separate validation cohort made up of over 100 different subjects was used. To predict cytomegalovirus infection status, the study combined high-throughput TCR immunosequencing, statistical association of individual TCRs with disease status, and machine learning. To study patterns of TCR occurrence, a later analysis re-analyzed previously published TCR beta repertoires from under 750 donors and added high-resolution HLA genotyping. The later analysis used no new phenotypic data to find candidate immune exposures, relying instead on TCR beta sequences and their occurrence across donors. To decide whether each TCR beta V gene segment behaved as functional or pseudogenic, an earlier analysis of approximately 600 of the donors relied on high-throughput TCR beta sequencing. Donor age, sex, ethnicity and CMV serostatus were compiled together with the repertoire data. A later genetic analysis used genome-wide SNP genotypes for about three fifths of the 666 donors, treating that subset as a discovery cohort. All discovery cohort repertoires had been generated on a single sequencing platform. HLA typing included class I and class II loci at four-digit resolution. The number of donors typed differed by locus, with 629-630 for A, B, C, DRB1 and DQB1, more than 500 for DQA1, approximately 570 for DPA1, and around 450 for DPB1. Roughly five DR-DQ haplotypes were treated as single units for association and clustering because of strong linkage in the cohort. Across around 400 genotyped donors of the cohort, an average of approximately 240,000 unique TCR beta nucleotide sequences per donor were sequenced, and roughly 18% of those sequences were non-productive.

Libraries were prepared through the immunoSEQ multiplex PCR assay. A mixture of 60 forward primers for TCR Vbeta segments and 13 reverse primers for TCR Jbeta segments was used in the multiplex PCR. A multiplex PCR assay on genomic DNA amplified the CDR3 region of rearranged TCR beta genes. The Illumina HiSeq System was used to sequence the amplified TCR beta libraries as 87-base-pair reads. Concerning the study's data processing: A later analysis counted 75 million to 100 million unique TCR beta chains across the 640 or so repertoires, and some 11 million of these chains were shared by at least two donors. Raw reads were error-corrected and collapsed into unique sequences by a nearest-neighbor algorithm in which closely related sequences were merged to remove PCR and sequencing errors. CDR3 sequences were aligned to IMGT reference sequences to assign V, D and J gene segments. For a sequence to be retained, at least a six-nucleotide match to both a V gene segment and a J gene segment was required. Rearrangements were classified as productive when the CDR3 lacked stop codons and remained in frame with V and J, and all other rearrangements were classified as non-productive. Following IMGT convention, CDR3 was defined as the stretch from the second conserved V-encoded cysteine up to the conserved J-encoded phenylalanine. Sequences without an unambiguous match to a single V gene segment were excluded from the earlier analysis of almost 600 of the donors. In an earlier analysis of several hundred of the donors, V segments were called functional above 56.7% productive rearrangements and were called segregating when the between-donor standard deviation exceeded 5%. A statistical classification framework was developed to diagnose cytomegalovirus status using the catalog of TCR beta chain sequences. In a later analysis, TCR nucleotide sequences were compared against IMGT/GENE-DB human TR gene sequences so that V and J genes could be assigned. In a later analysis, CDR3 sequences and most-parsimonious VDJ recombination scenarios were assigned using the TCRdist pipeline. In a later analysis, each TCR beta chain was defined by its CDR3 amino acid sequence together with its V-gene family, and reads lacking a unique V-gene family were excluded. In a later analysis, 550 to 650 highly shared, low-generation-probability nucleotide sequences were removed to address suspected cross-contamination and a sequencing artifact. In a later analysis, a clonal expansion index was calculated for each public chain from normalized within-repertoire ranks of inferred template counts. In a later analysis, generation probabilities were computed with a VDJ recombination model fitted to out-of-frame rearrangements, and the resulting probabilities were checked against IGoR. Hypergeometric tests were used in a later analysis to score TCR-TCR, TCR-HLA and TCR-CMV co-occurrence, with a repertoire-size bias correction applied to the TCR pairs. A later analysis estimated false discovery rates by permuting HLA or CMV assignments 20 times. In a later analysis, co-occurring TCRs were grouped using DBSCAN, and TCRdist sequence similarity was added for clustering within HLA-allele-positive subsets. Repertoires with fewer than 30,000 or more than 120,000 public chains, plus five repertoires with anomalous nucleotide sharing, were excluded from co-occurrence clustering. TCRdb obtained this table from immuneACCESS and retained in-frame rearrangements with V and J assigned. These tables miss some clones; where compared with another copy, unresolved V genes account for less than half of the shortfall, and the remainder is unexplained. V, J and clone size were drawn from that table, and D and trimming were deduced from the DNA. Present in this sample are around 120,000 clones, approximately 9.4% of which were seen just once. Approximately 3% of the sample lies in the top ten.

Summary of the overall study and its limitations: In a later analysis, some 18,000 TCR beta sequences were associated with specific HLA alleles at a false discovery rate of 0.05. A group of highly shared sequence variants was considered likely to be a technical artifact of the sequencing pipeline. A later analysis found that HLA-associated TCR beta chains were more clonally expanded and had lower generation probabilities than equally common non-associated chains. The only immune exposure information available for the cohort was CMV serostatus. While some public TCRs were present in many individuals, most TCR sequences turned up only very rarely across donors. Because some donors lacked HLA typing at each locus, the association tests relied only on the typed subset. The presence/absence analyses assumed that sequencing depth was roughly uniform across donors, and that assumption may not be true. According to the authors, the approach could potentially be generalized to other disease states and immunological phenotypes. In vitro tests confirmed that a few of the cytomegalovirus-associated TCR beta chains recognize cytomegalovirus antigens. Because counts were too low, fewer than 20 rarely observed V segments, including chromosome 9 orphons, were excluded from the earlier analysis of roughly 580 of the donors. An earlier analysis of approximately 540 of the donors showed that most TCR beta V segments appeared in productive rearrangements either about 87% or about 30% of the time, which broadly matched IMGT annotations. In this cohort, only TCR beta chains were sequenced, and detectable features were limited by the absence of alpha or paired-chain data. The classifier was reported to diagnose cytomegalovirus status with high specificity and sensitivity in both the original and validation cohorts. Compared with the approximately 600-donor mean, donors in an Asian-associated ancestry cluster had fewer N-insertions in productive TCRs, according to a later genetic analysis. A further reported finding was that TCR beta sequences accurately predicted the HLA-A and HLA-B alleles for most subjects in the first cohort. When HLA alleles, especially DR and DQ, strongly co-occurred, TCR associations were difficult to assign to individual alleles. According to a later analysis, TCR association rates differed among HLA loci, with DRB1 alleles showing the most associated TCRs and HLA-C alleles showing the fewest. Linkage disequilibrium might explain the correlated functional status among segregating V segments, but an unknown experimental factor could not be ruled out. According to a later analysis, parvovirus B19, influenza, CMV and Epstein-Barr virus appeared linked to several top co-occurrence clusters. The study gave a list of about 160 TCR beta chains associated with cytomegalovirus. V-gene and J-gene trimming of TCR beta chains was associated with a missense DCLRE1C variant in a later genetic analysis, and the association was replicated in an independent cohort. Some IMGT-functional V segments, including TRBV6-2 and TRBV6-3, could not be distinguished by the 87-base-pair reads and were therefore excluded. A later analysis found that most CMV-associated TCR beta chains appeared HLA-restricted, with HLA associations seemingly driven largely by CMV exposure.

This clone was counted between two and nine times. The antigen it binds to is not known. Per-base quality was not reported, and no clone a single base away is much larger than it. From the germline V gene (reference sequence), CDR1 is PRHDT and CDR2 is FYEKMQ. Between the V and J ends, shortened by 0 bases and 5 bases respectively, the junction contains 11 bases. Its CDR3 holds 14 amino acids, cysteine through phenylalanine. Just CDR3 DNA is preserved here, 42 bases in frame from base 1. The cohort consisted of 600 to 750 healthy bone marrow donors. At the time of sampling, all cohort members were nominally healthy, though unrecorded immune exposures were likely present. The donor tested CMV seronegative and was one of the 352 seronegative cohort members. Every donor gave a peripheral blood sample, and the peripheral blood mononuclear cells from that sample were used for TCR beta sequencing. The Qiagen DNeasy Blood Extraction Kit was used to extract genomic DNA from the blood cell samples.

The clonotype comes from a man between 25 and 39 years old in good health and CMV-seronegative. Sequencing used PBMCs. The chain couples TRBV13 to TRBJ2-7; the best D guess is TRBD1, with 5 bases matching. The CDR3 protein: CASSLGAGQDEQYF. The sequenced DNA: TGTGCCAGCAGCTTAGGTGCAGGGCAGGACGAGCAGTACTTC.